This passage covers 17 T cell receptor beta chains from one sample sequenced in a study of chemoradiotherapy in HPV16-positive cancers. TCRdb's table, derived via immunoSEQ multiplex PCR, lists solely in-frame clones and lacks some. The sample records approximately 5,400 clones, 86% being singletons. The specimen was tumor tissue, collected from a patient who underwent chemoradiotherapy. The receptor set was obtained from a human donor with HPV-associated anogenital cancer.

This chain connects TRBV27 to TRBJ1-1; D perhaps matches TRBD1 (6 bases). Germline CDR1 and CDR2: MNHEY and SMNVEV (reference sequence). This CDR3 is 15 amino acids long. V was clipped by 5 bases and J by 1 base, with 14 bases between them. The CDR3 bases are TGTGCCAGCAGTCCGTTGGGACAAAGGAACACTGAAGCTTTCTTT. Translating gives CASSPLGQRNTEAFF.

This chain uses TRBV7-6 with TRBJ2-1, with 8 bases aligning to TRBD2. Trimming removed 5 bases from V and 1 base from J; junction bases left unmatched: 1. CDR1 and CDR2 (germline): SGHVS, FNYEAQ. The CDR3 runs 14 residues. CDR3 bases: TGTGCCAGCAGCCGGGAGGGGTCCTACAATGAGCAGTTCTTC. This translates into CASSREGSYNEQFF.

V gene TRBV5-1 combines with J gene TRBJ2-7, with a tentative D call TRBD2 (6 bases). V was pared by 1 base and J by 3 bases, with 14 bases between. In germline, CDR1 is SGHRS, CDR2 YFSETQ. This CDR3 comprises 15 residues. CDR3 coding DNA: TGCGCCAGCAGCTTGCTTGGAGGGGTGCTCTACGAGCAGTACTTC. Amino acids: CASSLLGGVLYEQYF.

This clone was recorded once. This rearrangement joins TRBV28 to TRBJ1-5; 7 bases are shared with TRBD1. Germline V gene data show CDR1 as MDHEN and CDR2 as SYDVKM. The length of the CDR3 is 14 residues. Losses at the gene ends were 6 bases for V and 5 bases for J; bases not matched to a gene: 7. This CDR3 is CASSPDRADQPQHF. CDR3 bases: TGTGCCAGCAGCCCCGACAGGGCCGATCAGCCCCAGCATTTT.

CDR3 nucleotide sequence: TGCGCCAGCAGGCCCACAGGGCAAACTAATGAAAAACTGTTTTTT. Amino acids: CASRPTGQTNEKLFF. The rearrangement uses TRBV5-1 and TRBJ1-4; TRBD1 is a possible D gene (6 bases). Trimming stripped 5 bases from V and 1 base from J, with 12 bases between. Per germline, CDR1 SGHRS and CDR2 YFSETQ. CDR3 length equals 15 residues.

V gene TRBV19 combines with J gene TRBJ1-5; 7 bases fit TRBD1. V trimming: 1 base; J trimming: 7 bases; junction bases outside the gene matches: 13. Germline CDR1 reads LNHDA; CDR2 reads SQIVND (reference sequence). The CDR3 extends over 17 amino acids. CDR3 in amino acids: CASSIARGGALAQPQHF. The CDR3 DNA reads TGTGCCAGTAGTATAGCCAGGGGGGGGGCCCTGGCCCAGCCCCAGCATTTT.

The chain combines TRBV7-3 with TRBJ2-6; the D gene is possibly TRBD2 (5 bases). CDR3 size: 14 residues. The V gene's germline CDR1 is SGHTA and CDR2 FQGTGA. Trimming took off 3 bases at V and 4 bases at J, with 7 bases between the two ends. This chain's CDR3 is CASSLSGGANVLTF. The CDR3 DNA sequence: TGTGCCAGCAGCTTGTCGGGGGGGGCCAACGTCCTGACTTTC.

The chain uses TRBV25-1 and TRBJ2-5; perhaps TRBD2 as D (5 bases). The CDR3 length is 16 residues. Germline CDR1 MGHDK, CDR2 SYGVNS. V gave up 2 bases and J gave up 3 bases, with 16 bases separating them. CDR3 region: CASSENLLGAEETQYF. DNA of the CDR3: TGTGCCAGCAGTGAAAACCTCTTGGGAGCCGAAGAGACCCAGTACTTC.

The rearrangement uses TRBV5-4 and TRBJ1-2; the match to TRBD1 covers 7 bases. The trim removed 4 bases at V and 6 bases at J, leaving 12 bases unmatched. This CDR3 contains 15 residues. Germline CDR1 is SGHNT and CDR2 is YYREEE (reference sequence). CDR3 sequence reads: CASSPSGQALDGYTF. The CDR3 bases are TGTGCCAGCAGCCCCTCTGGACAGGCTCTGGATGGCTACACCTTC.

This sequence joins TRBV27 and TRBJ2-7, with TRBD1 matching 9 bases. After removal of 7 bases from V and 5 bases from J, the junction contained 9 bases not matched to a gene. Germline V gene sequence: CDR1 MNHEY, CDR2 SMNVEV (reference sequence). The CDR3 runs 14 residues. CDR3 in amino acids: CASTPGQGHNEQYF. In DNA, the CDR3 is TGTGCCAGCACCCCGGGACAGGGTCATAACGAGCAGTACTTC.

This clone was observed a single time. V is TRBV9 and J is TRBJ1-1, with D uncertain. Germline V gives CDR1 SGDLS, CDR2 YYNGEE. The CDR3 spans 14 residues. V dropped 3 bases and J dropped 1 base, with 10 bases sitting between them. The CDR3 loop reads CASSGSRGNTEAFF. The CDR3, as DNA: TGTGCCAGCAGCGGATCTCGGGGGAACACTGAAGCTTTCTTT.

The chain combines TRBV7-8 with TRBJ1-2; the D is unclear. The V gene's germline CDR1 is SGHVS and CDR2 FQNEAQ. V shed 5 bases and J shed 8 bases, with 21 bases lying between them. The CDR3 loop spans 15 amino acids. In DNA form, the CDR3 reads TGTGCCAGCAGCCCCCTCCTGGGAAGTCAAGACGGCTACACCTTC. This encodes CASSPLLGSQDGYTF.

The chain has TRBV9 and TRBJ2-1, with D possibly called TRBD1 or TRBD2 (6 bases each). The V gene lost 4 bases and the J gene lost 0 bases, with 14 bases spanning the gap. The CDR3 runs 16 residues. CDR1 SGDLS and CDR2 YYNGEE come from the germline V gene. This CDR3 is CASSPWGAGSYNEQFF. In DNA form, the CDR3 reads TGTGCCAGCAGCCCTTGGGGGGCGGGCTCCTACAATGAGCAGTTCTTC.

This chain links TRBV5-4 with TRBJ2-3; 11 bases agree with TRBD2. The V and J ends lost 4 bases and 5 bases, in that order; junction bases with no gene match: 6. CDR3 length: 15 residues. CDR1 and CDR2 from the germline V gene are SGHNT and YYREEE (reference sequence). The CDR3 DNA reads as TGTGCCAGCAGCCAGGGACTAGCGGAGGAAGATACGCAGTATTTT. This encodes CASSQGLAEEDTQYF.

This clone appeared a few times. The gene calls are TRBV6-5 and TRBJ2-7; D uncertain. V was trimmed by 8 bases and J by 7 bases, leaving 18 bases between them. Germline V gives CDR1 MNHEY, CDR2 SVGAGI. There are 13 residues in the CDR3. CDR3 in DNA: TGTGCCAGCGAAGGTACCAGTTCTCGGGAGCAGTACTTC. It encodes CASEGTSSREQYF.

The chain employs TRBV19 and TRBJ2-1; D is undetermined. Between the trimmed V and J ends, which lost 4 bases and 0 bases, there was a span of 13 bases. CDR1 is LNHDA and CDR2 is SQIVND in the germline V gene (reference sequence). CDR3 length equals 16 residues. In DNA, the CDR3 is TGTGCCAGTAGTACCCGTGACGCGAGCTCCTACAATGAGCAGTTCTTC. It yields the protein CASSTRDASSYNEQFF.

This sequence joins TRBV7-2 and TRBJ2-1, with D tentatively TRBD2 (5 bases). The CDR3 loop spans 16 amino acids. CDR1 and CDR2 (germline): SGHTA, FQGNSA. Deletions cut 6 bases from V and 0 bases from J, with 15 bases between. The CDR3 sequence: CASRSGISSSYNEQFF. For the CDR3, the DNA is TGTGCCAGCAGATCGGGGATTTCAAGCTCCTACAATGAGCAGTTCTTC.